This T cell receptor (beta chain) was sequenced in a study of T cells after yellow fever vaccination. The study, taken as a whole, reports: The presence of abundant clonotypes contaminating from the bulk population was possible in FACS-sorted repertoires.

This clonotype has at least ten counts. No antigen is known for it. Trimming took off 7 bases at V and 0 bases at J, with 9 bases between the two ends. The CDR3 consists of 13 residues. The V gene's germline CDR1 is SGHNT and CDR2 YYREEE (reference sequence). A universal primer site and UMIs were added as TCR cDNA was made by 5'RACE template switching. TCRdb passed the 5' RACE reads through MiXCR, listing each CDR3 protein once. Of hundreds of thousands of distinct CDR3 sequences in the sample, around 10% were seen once. This chain joins TRBV5-4 and TRBJ2-3; D gene uncertain. This material consisted of PBMCs, taken on the day of the first yellow fever vaccination. This receptor was identified in a man in his late teens or twenties who received the YFV17D yellow fever vaccine. DNA of the CDR3: TGTGCCAGCTCACCGGACAGCACAGATACGCAGTATTTT. It encodes CASSPDSTDTQYF.